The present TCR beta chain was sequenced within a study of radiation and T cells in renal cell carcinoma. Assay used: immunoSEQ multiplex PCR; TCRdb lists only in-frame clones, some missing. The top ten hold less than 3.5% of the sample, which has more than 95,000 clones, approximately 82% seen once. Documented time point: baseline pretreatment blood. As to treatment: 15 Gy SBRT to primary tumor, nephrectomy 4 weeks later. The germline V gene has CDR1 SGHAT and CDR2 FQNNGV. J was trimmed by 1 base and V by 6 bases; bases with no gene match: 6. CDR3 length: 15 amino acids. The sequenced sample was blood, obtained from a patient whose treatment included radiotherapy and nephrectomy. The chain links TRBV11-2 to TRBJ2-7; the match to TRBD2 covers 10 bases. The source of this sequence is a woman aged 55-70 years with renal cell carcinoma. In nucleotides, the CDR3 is TGTGCCAGCAGTCCCAGCGGGGGGGCTTCCTACGAGCAGTACTTC. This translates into CASSPSGGASYEQYF.